The clone carrying this T cell receptor beta chain has a count of ten or more. V gave up 0 bases and J gave up 8 bases, with 17 bases separating them. CDR1 is SGDLS and CDR2 is YYNGEE in the germline V gene. The CDR3 has 15 amino acids. TCRdb re-derived calls from the 5' RACE reads in MiXCR, one entry per CDR3 protein. This sample has 25,000 to 35,000 distinct CDR3 sequences, with about 5.7% found just once. The data derive from a study of early T cells in non-severe SARS-CoV-2 infection. V usage is TRBV9 and J usage is TRBJ1-2; TRBD1 is a possible D gene (5 bases). Sequenced: whole blood. This clonotype was sampled from an adult who was a healthcare worker with PCR-confirmed SARS-CoV-2 infection or an uninfected control (not recorded which). In DNA form, the CDR3 reads TGTGCCAGCAGCGTAGTCCGCGACGGGGCAGGGGGCTACACCTTC. Protein sequence: CASSVVRDGAGGYTF.